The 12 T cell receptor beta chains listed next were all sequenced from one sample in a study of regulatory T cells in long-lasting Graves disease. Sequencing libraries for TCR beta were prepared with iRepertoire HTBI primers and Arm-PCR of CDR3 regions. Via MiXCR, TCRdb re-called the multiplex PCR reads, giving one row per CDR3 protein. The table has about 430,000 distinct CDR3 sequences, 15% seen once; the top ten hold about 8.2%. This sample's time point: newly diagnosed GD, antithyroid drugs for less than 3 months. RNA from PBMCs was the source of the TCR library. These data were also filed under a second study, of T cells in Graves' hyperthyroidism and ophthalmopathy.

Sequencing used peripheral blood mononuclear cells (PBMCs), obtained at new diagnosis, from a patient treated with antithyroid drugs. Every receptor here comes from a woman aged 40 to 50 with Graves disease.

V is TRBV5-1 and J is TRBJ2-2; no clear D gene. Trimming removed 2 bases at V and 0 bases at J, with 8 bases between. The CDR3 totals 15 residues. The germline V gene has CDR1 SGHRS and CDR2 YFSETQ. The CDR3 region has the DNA TGCGCCAGCAGCTTTTCACAGACGAACACCGGGGAGCTGTTTTTT. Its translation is CASSFSQTNTGELFF.

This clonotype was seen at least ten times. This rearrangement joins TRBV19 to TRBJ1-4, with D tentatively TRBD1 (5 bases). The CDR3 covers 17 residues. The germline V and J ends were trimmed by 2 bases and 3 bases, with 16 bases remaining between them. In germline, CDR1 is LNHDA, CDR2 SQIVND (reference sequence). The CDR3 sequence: CASSIWGSPAANEKLFF. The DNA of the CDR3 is TGTGCCAGTAGTATATGGGGGAGCCCTGCGGCTAATGAAAAACTGTTTTTT.

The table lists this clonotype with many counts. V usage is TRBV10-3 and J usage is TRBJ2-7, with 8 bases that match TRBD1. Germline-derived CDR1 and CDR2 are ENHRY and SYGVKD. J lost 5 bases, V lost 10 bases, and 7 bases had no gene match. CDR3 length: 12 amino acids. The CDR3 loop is CATADRAHEQYF. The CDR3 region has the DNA TGTGCCACGGCGGACAGGGCCCACGAGCAGTACTTC.

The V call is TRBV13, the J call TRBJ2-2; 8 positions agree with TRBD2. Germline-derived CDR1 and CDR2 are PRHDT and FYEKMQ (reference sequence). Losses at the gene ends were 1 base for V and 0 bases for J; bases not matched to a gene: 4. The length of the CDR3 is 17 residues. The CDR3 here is CASSLVSGTSNTGELFF. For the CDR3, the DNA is TGTGCCAGCAGCTTAGTTAGCGGGACCTCGAACACCGGGGAGCTGTTTTTT.

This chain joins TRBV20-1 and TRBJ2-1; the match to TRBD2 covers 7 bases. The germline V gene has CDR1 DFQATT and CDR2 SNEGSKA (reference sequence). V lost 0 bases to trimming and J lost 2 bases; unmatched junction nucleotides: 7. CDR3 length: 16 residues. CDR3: CSARDLASGTYNEQFF. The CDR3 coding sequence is TGCAGTGCTAGAGATCTGGCTAGCGGAACCTACAATGAGCAGTTCTTC.

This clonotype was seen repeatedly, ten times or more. DNA for the CDR3: TGTGCCAGCTCAGACAGGGTCAGAGAGACCCAGTACTTC. Amino acid sequence: CASSDRVRETQYF. The V and J genes are TRBV18 and TRBJ2-5, with 7 bases aligning to TRBD1. CDR1 and CDR2 (germline): KGHSH, LQKENI. V gave up 5 bases and J gave up 4 bases; unmatched junction bases: 4. The CDR3 has 13 amino acids.

The CDR3 spells CSAKLAEVETQYF. CDR3 nucleotide sequence: TGCAGTGCTAAACTAGCGGAAGTGGAGACCCAGTACTTC. The chain combines TRBV20-1 with TRBJ2-5, with 8 nucleotides matching TRBD2. This CDR3 has 13 residues. With 4 bases clipped from V and 5 bases from J, the junction kept 6 bases outside the gene matches. Per the germline V gene, CDR1 is DFQATT and CDR2 is SNEGSKA (reference sequence).

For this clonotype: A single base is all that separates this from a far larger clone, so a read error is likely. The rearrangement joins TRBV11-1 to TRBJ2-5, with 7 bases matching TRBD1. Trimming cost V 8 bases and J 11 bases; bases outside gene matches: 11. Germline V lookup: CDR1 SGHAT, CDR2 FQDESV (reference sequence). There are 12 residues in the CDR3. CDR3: CASGPTGVVQYF. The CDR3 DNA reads TGTGCCAGCGGCCCAACAGGGGTAGTTCAGTACTTC. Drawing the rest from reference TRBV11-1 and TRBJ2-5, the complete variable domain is EAEVAQSPRYKITEKSQAVAFWCDPISGHATLYWYRQILGQGPELLVQFQDESVVDDSQLPKDRFSAERLKGVDSTLKIQPAELGDSAMYLCASGPTGVVQYFGPGTRLLVL.

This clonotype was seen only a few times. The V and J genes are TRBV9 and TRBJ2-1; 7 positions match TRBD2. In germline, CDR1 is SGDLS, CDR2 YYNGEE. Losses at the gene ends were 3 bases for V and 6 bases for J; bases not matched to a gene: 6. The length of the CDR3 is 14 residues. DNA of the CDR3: TGTGCCAGCAGCGCTGGGACGGGGGGCAATGAGCAGTTCTTC. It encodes CASSAGTGGNEQFF.

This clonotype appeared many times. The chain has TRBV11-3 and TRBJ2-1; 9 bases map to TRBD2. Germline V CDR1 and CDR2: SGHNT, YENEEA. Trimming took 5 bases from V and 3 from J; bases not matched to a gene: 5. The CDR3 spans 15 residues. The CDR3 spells CASSPRAGGYNEQFF. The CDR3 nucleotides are TGTGCCAGCAGCCCCCGAGCGGGGGGCTACAATGAGCAGTTCTTC.

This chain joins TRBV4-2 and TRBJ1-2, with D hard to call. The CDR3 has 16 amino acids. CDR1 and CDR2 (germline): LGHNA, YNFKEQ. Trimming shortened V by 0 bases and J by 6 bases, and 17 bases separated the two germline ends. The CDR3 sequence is CASSQDLGDELDGYTF. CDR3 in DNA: TGTGCCAGCAGCCAAGATCTTGGGGATGAATTAGATGGCTACACCTTC.

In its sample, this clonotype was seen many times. The CDR3 DNA follows: TGTGCCAGCAGACGACAGGGGTCCTACGAGCAGTACTTC. Residues: CASRRQGSYEQYF. The chain joins TRBV6-2 or TRBV6-3 to TRBJ2-7, with TRBD1 matching 8 bases. Germline CDR1 is MNHEY and CDR2 is SVGEGT. J lost 1 base, V lost 6 bases, and 2 bases had no gene match. This CDR3 has 13 amino acids.